This T cell receptor beta chain was retrieved from a study of shared clonotypes between healthy human individuals. Study-wide results and caveats: It was expected that sequencing depth would affect clonotype sharing among donors. Sorted-subset sequencing was shown by rarefaction to be incomplete despite large depth.

Concerning this clone itself: Antigen: not known.

Germline CDR1 is MGHRA and CDR2 is YSYEKL. The CDR3 has 15 residues. Between the trimmed V and J ends, which lost 0 bases and 2 bases, there was a span of 10 bases. Clones were read by immunoSEQ multiplex PCR, and TCRdb kept only the in-frame ones, dropping some. The sample holds almost 750,000 clones, around 77% seen once. The TCR sequence derives from a woman between 25 and 40 years old in good health. Sequenced material: memory CD4+ T cells sorted from blood. Stated subset: CD45RA-negative fraction. The genes are TRBV4-1 and TRBJ1-2; no reliable D call. CDR3 DNA sequence: TGCGCCAGCAGCCAAGAGATAACAGTCAACTATGGCTACACCTTC. Protein product: CASSQEITVNYGYTF.